Listed below are T cell receptor beta chains from one sample, sequenced in a study of T cell responses to AZD1222 COVID-19 vaccine. Sequencing was performed with immunoSEQ multiplex PCR; in TCRdb, only in-frame clones are kept and a portion is missing. The table lists around 260,000 clones, over 90% of them singletons. The specimen comprised peripheral blood, sampled on day 0 of AZD1222 vaccination. The receptor set was obtained from an adult in good health. The CDR3 runs from the conserved cysteine through the conserved F or W. A D gene is named only where the DNA matches it firmly. The size of a clone is reported for some rows only, either as once, few or many, or as a class for expanded clones.

J	size	V	D	DNA	CDR3
TRBJ1-1	once	TRBV4-2	NA	TGTGCCAGCAGCCAATCCCCGGCGTCTGAAGCTTTCTTT	CASSQSPASEAFF
TRBJ2-3	NA	TRBV7-2	NA	TGTGCCAGCAGCTCGAACAGCCGGAAGGGTACGCAGTATTTT	CASSSNSRKGTQYF
TRBJ2-2	NA	TRBV27	NA	TGTGCCAGCAGTTTATCGACCCGGACCGGGGAGCTGTTTTTT	CASSLSTRTGELFF
TRBJ2-3	NA	TRBV4-1	TRBD1	TGCGCCAGCAGCCAAGTTGACAGGGGGAGGGCAGATACGCAGTATTTT	CASSQVDRGRADTQYF
TRBJ2-3	NA	TRBV18	NA	TGTGCCAGCTCATCCGCCATAGTGACTAGCACAGATACGCAGTATTTT	CASSSAIVTSTDTQYF
TRBJ1-5	NA	TRBV27	NA	TGTGCCAGCAGTTTATCGGCCTTCATACCCCAGCATTTT	CASSLSAFIPQHF
TRBJ1-1	once	TRBV18	TRBD1	TGTGCCAGCTCACCTACGACAGGGGACACTGAAGCTTTCTTT	CASSPTTGDTEAFF
TRBJ2-7	NA	TRBV11-2	TRBD2	TGTGCCAGCAGCTTAGTCCTAGCGGGCGAGCAGTACTTC	CASSLVLAGEQYF
TRBJ1-5	NA	TRBV7-9	NA	TGTGCCAGCAGCCCATCGGACGGGAATCAGCCCCAGCATTTT	CASSPSDGNQPQHF
TRBJ2-5	few	TRBV14	NA	TGTGCCAACGATACGGACGTCCAAGAGACCCAGTACTTC	CANDTDVQETQYF
TRBJ2-7	NA	TRBV15	NA	TGTGCCACCAGCAGAGATAGGGGCGGGCAGTACTTC	CATSRDRGGQYF
TRBJ2-3	NA	TRBV4-3	NA	TGCGCCAGCAGCCCCCAACCCCTAACGTCAGATACGCAGTATTTT	CASSPQPLTSDTQYF
TRBJ1-1	NA	TRBV12-3/TRBV12-4	NA	TGTGCCAGCAGTTTGGTAAAGACTGAAGCTTTCTTT	CASSLVKTEAFF
TRBJ2-6	NA	TRBV6-1	NA	TGTGCCAGCAGTGATGCACCGAGCCGGGACGGCAGCTCTGGGGCCAACGTCCTGACTTTC	CASSDAPSRDGSSGANVLTF
TRBJ2-6	NA	TRBV28	NA	TGTGCCACCTCCCGGGGCTCTGGGGCCAACGTCCTGACTTTC	CATSRGSGANVLTF
TRBJ2-1	NA	TRBV7-9	TRBD2	TGTGCCAGCAGCCCCGCCGGACTAGCGGGGGCCTACAATGAGCAGTTCTTC	CASSPAGLAGAYNEQFF
TRBJ2-3	NA	TRBV6-5	TRBD2	TGTGCCAGCAGTTACTCGGGACTAGCGGACACAGATACGCAGTATTTT	CASSYSGLADTDTQYF
TRBJ2-1	NA	TRBV6-5	NA	TGTGCCAGCAGTTACTCATTCCGGGCCACCTACAATGAGCAGTTCTTC	CASSYSFRATYNEQFF
TRBJ2-1	NA	TRBV6-4	TRBD2	TGTGCCAGCAGTGACGGCGGGGGGTCCTACAATGAGCAGTTCTTC	CASSDGGGSYNEQFF
TRBJ2-6	few	TRBV4-1	NA	TGCGCCAGCAGCCAAGGTATAGGGCAAATCTCTGGGGCCAACGTCCTGACTTTC	CASSQGIGQISGANVLTF
TRBJ1-4	NA	TRBV10-2	NA	TGCGCCAGCAGCCCGGGAGGGGGGGGTACTAATGAAAAACTGTTTTTT	CASSPGGGGTNEKLFF
TRBJ1-2	NA	TRBV24-1	NA	TGTGCCACCAGTGATTTGCAGTTGCCGGAGGGGGACTATGGCTACACCTTC	CATSDLQLPEGDYGYTF
TRBJ2-7	NA	TRBV6-5	TRBD1	TGTGCCAGCAGGACCGCTCAGGGGGCCACCTACGAGCAGTACTTC	CASRTAQGATYEQYF
TRBJ1-5	NA	TRBV19	NA	TGTGCCAGTAGTATAAGGGTGGGAGGTGGCAATCAGCCCCAGCATTTT	CASSIRVGGGNQPQHF
TRBJ2-3	NA	TRBV18	NA	TGTGCCAGCTCACCGGGCGCCGAGGACACAGATACGCAGTATTTT	CASSPGAEDTDTQYF
TRBJ2-7	NA	TRBV2	NA	TGTGCCAGCGGTAAGGGGGGCATTTCCTACGAGCAGTACTTC	CASGKGGISYEQYF
TRBJ1-1	NA	TRBV7-3	NA	TGTGCCAGCAGAGAGGGTCTAAACACTGAAGCTTTCTTT	CASREGLNTEAFF
TRBJ2-6	NA	TRBV2	NA	TGTGCCAGCAAGGTGAACTCTGGGGCCAACGTCCTGACTTTC	CASKVNSGANVLTF
TRBJ1-1	NA	TRBV19	TRBD1	TGTGCCAGTAGTACCAGGGGGCTAAAAATGAACACTGAAGCTTTCTTT	CASSTRGLKMNTEAFF
TRBJ1-3	NA	TRBV5-4	NA	TGTGCCAGCAGCTGGGGAAAACCGGGATCTGGAAACACCATATATTTT	CASSWGKPGSGNTIYF
TRBJ1-2	NA	TRBV7-2	TRBD1	TGTGCCAGCATGCTGGGGACAGCTGAAAACTATGGCTACACCTTC	CASMLGTAENYGYTF
TRBJ2-5	NA	TRBV5-8	NA	TGTGCCAGCACTAAATTCGGGGGGACCCAGTACTTC	CASTKFGGTQYF
TRBJ2-7	many	TRBV7-9	NA	TGTGCCAGCAGCTCCGTCTTGGGTGGATCCTACGAGCAGTACTTC	CASSSVLGGSYEQYF
TRBJ1-1	NA	TRBV7-6	NA	TGTGCCAGCAGCAAGAGGCGCGGGGGGCCAGACACTGAAGCTTTCTTT	CASSKRRGGPDTEAFF
TRBJ1-2	NA	TRBV5-1	TRBD1	TGCGCCAGCAGCCCTCAGGGACAGGGTTACTATGGCTACACCTTC	CASSPQGQGYYGYTF
TRBJ2-7	NA	TRBV5-1	NA	TGCGCCAGCAAAACACCGCGGGGCTACGAGCAGTACTTC	CASKTPRGYEQYF
TRBJ1-2	NA	TRBV7-8	NA	TGTGCCAGCAGCCCCCGGGGAGATTATGGCTACACCTTC	CASSPRGDYGYTF